This T cell receptor beta chain was captured by sequencing in a study of human T cells and chemical hapten exposure. Time point in this sample: healthy volunteer bleed at 6 weeks. Unfractionated whole blood was the source from which total RNA was extracted. Germline V lookup: CDR1 ENHRY, CDR2 SYGVKD. The CDR3 loop spans 15 amino acids. Trimming pared 5 bases from V and 2 bases from J, leaving 16 bases between. TCRdb used MiXCR to reprocess the RACE reads, holding one entry per CDR3 protein. The sample holds 60,000 to 90,000 distinct CDR3 sequences; about 8.6% are singletons and the top ten take about 1.7%.

The specimen was whole blood. This chain uses TRBV10-3 with TRBJ2-7; D possibly uses TRBD1 or TRBD2 (5 bases each). The clonotype comes from a female donor in good health. Some clones in this sample may be carry-over from other donors' samples. In DNA, the CDR3 is TGTGCCATCAGTCCCCCTCCTGGGGGAGCCTACGAGCAGTACTTC. Its protein is CAISPPPGGAYEQYF.